This entry describes one T cell receptor beta chain. This entry comes from a study of blood T cell repertoires in COVID-19. Study in general: Samples representing acute and convalescent COVID-19 were sourced from the United States, Italy and Spain.

Measured with immunoSEQ multiplex PCR; TCRdb has only the in-frame clones, and not every one. The sample yields approximately 93,000 clones, approximately 90% seen once. The V segment lost 8 bases and the J segment 8 bases; nucleotides outside the gene matches: 12. Germline V gene lookup returns CDR1 MGHDK and CDR2 SYGVNS. The CDR3 sequence is 15 residues long. The V and J genes are TRBV25-1 and TRBJ1-5, with TRBD1 matching 10 bases. This receptor was taken from a man aged 50 to 60 with active or convalescent COVID-19. The sequenced sample was peripheral blood. For the CDR3, the DNA is TGTGCCAGCGGAAGTGCGACAGGGGGCTTGGAGCCCCAGCATTTT. Protein: CASGSATGGLEPQHF.